These 7 T cell receptor beta chains were all obtained from the same sample, sequenced in a study of blood T cell repertoires in COVID-19. Here immunoSEQ multiplex PCR was the method, and the copy in TCRdb shows in-frame clones only, minus some. The sample yields 250,000 to 300,000 clones, about 87% seen once. The sequenced sample consisted of peripheral blood. The receptors come from a woman in her 30s who had recovered from COVID-19.

The chain is built from TRBV11-3 and TRBJ1-1; TRBD1 might be the D (6 bases). Germline V CDR1 and CDR2: SGHNT, YENEEA. The ends were cut back, 6 bases at V and 1 base at J, with 15 bases in the middle. The CDR3 is made up of 15 amino acids. The CDR3 DNA reads TGTGCCAGCAGTTCCTCGGGACAAACGAACACTGAAGCTTTCTTT. It encodes CASSSSGQTNTEAFF.

J is TRBJ2-3 and V is TRBV28; weak D call: TRBD2 (6 bases). The CDR3 is 15 residues long. V lost 4 bases and J 2 bases, leaving 13 bases between the germline ends. CDR1 and CDR2 (germline): MDHEN, SYDVKM. This CDR3 reads CASSSPSGLTDTQYF. In DNA, the CDR3 is TGTGCCAGCAGTTCTCCCTCGGGACTCACAGATACGCAGTATTTT.

The J gene is TRBJ2-3, the V gene TRBV24-1; D perhaps matches TRBD2 (6 bases). V was trimmed by 5 bases and J by 0 bases, leaving 17 bases between them. CDR1 is KGHDR, CDR2 SFDVKD, per germline. There are 17 residues in the CDR3. DNA of the CDR3: TGTGCCACCAGTGGTGGCGGGGCTGCCTCTAGCACAGATACGCAGTATTTT. This gives the protein CATSGGGAASSTDTQYF.

Only one count was recorded for this clone. The V call is TRBV5-1, the J call TRBJ2-3; 9 nucleotides line up with TRBD2. This CDR3 contains 15 residues. Per germline, CDR1 SGHRS and CDR2 YFSETQ. V shed 0 bases, J shed 2 bases, and the junction held 1 base outside the gene matches. CDR3 in amino acids: CASSLGLADTDTQYF. The CDR3 coding sequence is TGCGCCAGCAGCTTGGGACTAGCGGACACAGATACGCAGTATTTT.

This rearrangement joins TRBV5-1 to TRBJ1-2; 9 nucleotides line up with TRBD1. This CDR3 is 15 amino acids long. Unmatched junction bases numbered 11, after V lost 4 bases and J lost 7 bases. Germline values: CDR1 SGHRS, CDR2 YFSETQ. Here the CDR3 DNA reads TGCGCCAGCAGCCATGGACAGGGGCGGGCTGGTGGCTACACCTTC. It translates to CASSHGQGRAGGYTF.

The rearrangement links TRBV2 to TRBJ1-1, with TRBD1 matching 8 bases. The CDR3 spans 12 residues. V lost 10 bases, J lost 10 bases, and 11 bases stayed unmatched. Germline assignment: CDR1 SNHLY and CDR2 FYNNEI. CDR3 in amino acids: CATKIPGQGAFF. DNA for the CDR3: TGTGCCACCAAGATCCCAGGACAGGGAGCTTTCTTT.

The rearrangement uses TRBV28 and TRBJ2-3; D remains ambiguous. Germline assignment: CDR1 MDHEN and CDR2 SYDVKM. V was pared by 5 bases and J by 2 bases, with 8 bases between. The CDR3 is 13 residues long. The CDR3 coding sequence is TGTGCCAGCAGTCCCCAGAACACAGATACGCAGTATTTT. Translating gives CASSPQNTDTQYF.